This T cell receptor beta chain derives from a study of shared clonotypes between healthy human individuals. CDR1 is SGHRS and CDR2 is YFSETQ in the germline V gene. V dropped 4 bases and J dropped 10; count of bases not matched to a gene: 17. CDR3 length equals 17 residues. Whole-study findings and limits: It was anticipated that sequencing depth would influence how many clonotypes donors shared. Some clonotypes were shared by all four sorted-subset donors, while others were not shared. The non-shared ones had lower generation probabilities than the shared ones. Shared clonotypes: 4.5% to 5% naive CD4, about 4% naive CD8, about 2.5% memory CD4, approximately 0.41% memory CD8.

Researchers ran the assay at a deep level. Clones were read by immunoSEQ multiplex PCR, and TCRdb kept only the in-frame ones, dropping some. The table shows about 580,000 clones, with 98% occurring only once. On this clone: Its antigen is unknown.

Terminally differentiated effector memory CD45RA+ cells were excluded from the naive CD8 cells, which were CD45RO-negative and positively selected for CCR7. The J gene is TRBJ2-1, the V gene TRBV5-1; TRBD2 matches 10 bases. The material sequenced was naive CD8+ T cells sorted from blood. The TCR was taken from a man in his thirties or forties in good health. The CDR3 DNA sequence: TGCGCCAGCAGCCCTCAGGTATGGACTAGCGGCCTCTGGGAGCAGTTCTTC. As protein: CASSPQVWTSGLWEQFF. Complete variable domain (other parts from reference TRBV5-1 and TRBJ2-1): KAGVTQTPRYLIKTRGQQVTLSCSPISGHRSVSWYQQTPGQGLQFLFEYFSETQRNKGNFPGRFSGRQFSNSRSEMNVSTLELGDSALYLCASSPQVWTSGLWEQFFGPGTRLTVL.